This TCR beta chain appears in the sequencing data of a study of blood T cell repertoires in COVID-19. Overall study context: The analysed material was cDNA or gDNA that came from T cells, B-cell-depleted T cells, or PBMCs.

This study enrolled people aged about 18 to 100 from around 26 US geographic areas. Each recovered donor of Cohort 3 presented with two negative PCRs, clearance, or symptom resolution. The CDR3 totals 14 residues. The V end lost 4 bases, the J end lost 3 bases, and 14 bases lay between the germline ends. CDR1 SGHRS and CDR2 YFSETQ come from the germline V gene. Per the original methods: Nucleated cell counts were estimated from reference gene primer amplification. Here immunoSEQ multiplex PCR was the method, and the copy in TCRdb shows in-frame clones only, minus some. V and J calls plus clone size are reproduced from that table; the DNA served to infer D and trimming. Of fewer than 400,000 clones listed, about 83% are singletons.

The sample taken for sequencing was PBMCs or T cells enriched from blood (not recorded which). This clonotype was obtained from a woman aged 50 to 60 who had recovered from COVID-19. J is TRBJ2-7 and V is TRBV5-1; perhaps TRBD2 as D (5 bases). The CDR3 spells CASSLQAENYEQYF. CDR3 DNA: TGCGCCAGCAGCCTACAAGCGGAGAACTACGAGCAGTACTTC.